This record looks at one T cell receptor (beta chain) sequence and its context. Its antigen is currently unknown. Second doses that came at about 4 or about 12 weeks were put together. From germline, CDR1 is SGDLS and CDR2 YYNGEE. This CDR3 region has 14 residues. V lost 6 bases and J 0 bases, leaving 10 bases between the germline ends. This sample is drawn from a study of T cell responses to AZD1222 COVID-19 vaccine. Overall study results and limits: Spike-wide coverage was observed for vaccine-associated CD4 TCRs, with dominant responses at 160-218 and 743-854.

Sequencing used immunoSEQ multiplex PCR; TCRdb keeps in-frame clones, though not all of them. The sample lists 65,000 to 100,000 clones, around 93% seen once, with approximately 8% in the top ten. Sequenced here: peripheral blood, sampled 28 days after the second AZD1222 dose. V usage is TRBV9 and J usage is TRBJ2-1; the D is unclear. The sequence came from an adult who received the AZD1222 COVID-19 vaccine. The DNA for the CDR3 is TGTGCCAGCAACCAGGTGAGCTCCTACAATGAGCAGTTCTTC. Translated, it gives CASNQVSSYNEQFF.